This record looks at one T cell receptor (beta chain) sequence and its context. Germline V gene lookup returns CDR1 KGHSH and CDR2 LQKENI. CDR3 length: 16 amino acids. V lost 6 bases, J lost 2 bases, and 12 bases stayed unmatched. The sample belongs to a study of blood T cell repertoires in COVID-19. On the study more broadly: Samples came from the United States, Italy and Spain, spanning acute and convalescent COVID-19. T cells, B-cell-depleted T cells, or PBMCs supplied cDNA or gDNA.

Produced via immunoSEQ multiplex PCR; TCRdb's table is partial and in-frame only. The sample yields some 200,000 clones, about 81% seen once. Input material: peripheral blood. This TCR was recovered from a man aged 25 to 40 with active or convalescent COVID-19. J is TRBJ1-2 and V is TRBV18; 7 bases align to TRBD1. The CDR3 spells CASSEEPGQRNYGYTF. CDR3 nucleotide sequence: TGTGCCAGCTCTGAAGAACCGGGACAGAGGAACTATGGCTACACCTTC. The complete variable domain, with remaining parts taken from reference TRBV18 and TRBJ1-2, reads NAGVMQNPRHLVRRRGQEARLRCSPMKGHSHVYWYRQLPEEGLKFMVYLQKENIIDESGMPKERFSAEFPKEGPSILRIQQVVRGDSAAYFCASSEEPGQRNYGYTFGSGTRLTVV.